This is a list of T cell receptor beta chains from one sample in a study of cytomegalovirus exposure and HLA in healthy donors. Clones were sequenced by immunoSEQ multiplex PCR, and TCRdb holds only the in-frame ones, with some missing. The sample yields under 200,000 clones, approximately 85% seen once. Material: PBMCs. The source of these receptors is a woman between 18 and 29 years old in good health and CMV-seronegative. Both conserved end residues are part of each CDR3. Each record gives: V gene, J gene, clone size, D gene, CDR3 DNA, CDR3 protein. D genes are given only for firm matches. The size field is filled for only some rows; it gives once, few, many or a size class.

>TRBV27|TRBJ1-2|.|.
TGTGCCAGCGCGGCAATCCCGGCCTATGGCTACACCTTC
CASAAIPAYGYTF
>TRBV2|TRBJ1-2|.|.
TGTGCCAGCAGCGCCAGGGACACGGTTAACTATGGCTACACCTTC
CASSARDTVNYGYTF
>TRBV5-6|TRBJ2-4|.|.
TGTGCCAGCAGAAAACCCCCCGGGACAATGCAGTACTTC
CASRKPPGTMQYF
>TRBV5-5|TRBJ2-5|.|TRBD1
TGTGCCAGCAGCTTGGCCAGAACAGGGGGCGAGACCCAGTACTTC
CASSLARTGGETQYF
>TRBV18|TRBJ2-7|few|.
TGCGCCAGCTCACCACAAACAGACTACGAGCAGTACTTC
CASSPQTDYEQYF
>TRBV6-1|TRBJ1-2|.|TRBD1
TGTGCCAGCAGTGTCCCAATTGGACAGGCGCGAAGTGGCTACACCTTC
CASSVPIGQARSGYTF
>TRBV21-1|TRBJ1-5|.|.
TGTGCCAGCAGCAGCGACAGGGTAGGTCAGCCCCAGCATTTT
CASSSDRVGQPQHF
>TRBV19|TRBJ2-3|.|TRBD1
TGTGCCAGTAGTCTGGACAGGGGGCGTGCAGATACGCAGTATTTT
CASSLDRGRADTQYF
>TRBV9|TRBJ2-1|few|TRBD2
TGTGCCAGCAGCCTCACGGGACTAGCGGTATACAATGAGCAGTTCTTC
CASSLTGLAVYNEQFF
>TRBV7-6|TRBJ1-4|.|.
TGTGCCAGCAGCCAACAGGCCACTAATGAAAAACTGTTTTTT
CASSQQATNEKLFF
>TRBV2|TRBJ1-2|few|.
TGTGCCAGCAGTGAATCCACAGAAATCTATGGCTACACCTTC
CASSESTEIYGYTF
>TRBV7-8|TRBJ2-2|.|TRBD2
TGTGCCAGCAGCCCATTTAGCGGGGGGGCCCCGGACACCGGGGAGCTGTTTTTT
CASSPFSGGAPDTGELFF
>TRBV11-2|TRBJ2-7|.|TRBD2
TGTGCCAGCAGCTTAGCTGCTAGCGGGGTATACGAGCAGTACTTC
CASSLAASGVYEQYF
>TRBV2|TRBJ2-1|.|.
TGTGCCAGCCCCCTCCCCTACAATGAGCAGTTCTTC
CASPLPYNEQFF
>TRBV6-6|TRBJ1-4|.|TRBD1
TGTGCCAGCACTAAACTAGGACAGGGGGAAGAAAAACTGTTTTTT
CASTKLGQGEEKLFF
>TRBV18|TRBJ1-4|.|.
TGTGCCAGCTCACCACTCGGCAGGGGAATCGAAAAACTGTTTTTT
CASSPLGRGIEKLFF
>TRBV6-1|TRBJ1-2|.|.
TGTGCCAGCAGTGAAGCGATTGTAGTGAGTAGCTATGGCTACACCTTC
CASSEAIVVSSYGYTF
>TRBV28|TRBJ2-7|few|.
TGTGCCAGCAGTCTTCAACAGGGCCTTAGTATGGACTTC
CASSLQQGLSMDF
>TRBV28|TRBJ2-7|.|.
TGTGCCAGCAGTTTTCAGACTTACGAGCAGTACTTC
CASSFQTYEQYF
>TRBV7-2|TRBJ2-7|once|TRBD2
TGTGCCAGTAGCAAGCGGGATGGTCTCGAGCAGTACTTC
CASSKRDGLEQYF
>TRBV18|TRBJ2-7|few|TRBD1
TGTGCCAGCTCACGAGGACAGGCGAACTCCTACGAGCAGTACTTC
CASSRGQANSYEQYF
>TRBV15|TRBJ1-2|.|TRBD1
TGTGCCACCAGCGGGACAGGGGACTATGGCTACACCTTC
CATSGTGDYGYTF
>TRBV5-6|TRBJ1-6|.|.
TGTGCCAGCAGCTTGTTTGGGGCCTCCTATAATTCACCCCTCCACTTT
CASSLFGASYNSPLHF
>TRBV4-1|TRBJ2-7|.|TRBD2
TGCGCCAGTAGCCAAGGGCTAGCGGGGGGCGAGCAGTACTTC
CASSQGLAGGEQYF
>TRBV6-5|TRBJ1-2|.|TRBD1
TGTGCCAGCAGTTCTCCGGGGACAGGGAGAGGCTACACCTTC
CASSSPGTGRGYTF
>TRBV15|TRBJ1-2|.|.
TGTGCCACCAGCAGAGATCCGATGAGGGGCTACACCTTC
CATSRDPMRGYTF
>TRBV7-8|TRBJ1-5|.|TRBD1
TGTGCCAGCAGCTTAGCAGGGGACAGGCCTTATCAGCCCCAGCATTTT
CASSLAGDRPYQPQHF
>TRBV9|TRBJ2-7|.|.
TGTGCCAGCAGCGTAGTTTCGAGAGCCTACGAGCAGTACTTC
CASSVVSRAYEQYF
>TRBV27|TRBJ2-7|.|.
TGTGCCAGCAGTTTGCGCGGCCTCAGCTCCTACGAGCAGTACTTC
CASSLRGLSSYEQYF
>TRBV19|TRBJ1-2|.|TRBD1
TGTGCCGGGGGGACAGGGGGTCGTCACACCTTC
CAGGTGGRHTF
>TRBV6-1|TRBJ1-1|.|.
TGTGCCAGCAGAGCAGGGTTCGCGTGGTCTGAAGCTTTCTTT
CASRAGFAWSEAFF